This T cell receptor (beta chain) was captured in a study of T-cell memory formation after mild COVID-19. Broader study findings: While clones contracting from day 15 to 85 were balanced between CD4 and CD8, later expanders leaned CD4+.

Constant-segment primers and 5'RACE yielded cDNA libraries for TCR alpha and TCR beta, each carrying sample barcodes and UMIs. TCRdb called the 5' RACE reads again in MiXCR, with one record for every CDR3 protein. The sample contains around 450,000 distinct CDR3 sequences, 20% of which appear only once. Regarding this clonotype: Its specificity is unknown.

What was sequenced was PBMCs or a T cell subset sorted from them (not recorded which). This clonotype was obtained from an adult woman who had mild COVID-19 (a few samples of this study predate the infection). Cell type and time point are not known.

The CDR3 sequence: CASTPGPKRPGNEAFF. In DNA form, the CDR3 reads TGTGCCAGCACCCCCGGACCTAAGCGCCCGGGAAATGAAGCTTTCTTT. The chain couples TRBV7-9 to TRBJ1-1; no clear D gene. Germline values: CDR1 SEHNR, CDR2 FQNEAQ (reference sequence). The CDR3 is 16 residues long. The V gene lost 7 bases and the J gene lost 7 bases, with 25 bases spanning the gap.